The text below deals with one T cell receptor beta chain. Its matching antigen is unknown. The repertoire was sequenced with immunoSEQ multiplex PCR; TCRdb's copy has only in-frame clones and lacks some. The table has 250,000 to 300,000 clones, approximately 89% seen once. These data are taken from a study of Ad26.COV2.S vaccination and SARS-CoV-2 variants. Study conclusions and caveats: Measurement of non-spike TCR breadth gave similar results in vaccine and placebo recipients.

Noted treatment: over 15 received Ad26.COV2.S at low or high dose, single or two shots; 5 received placebo; per-sample allocation not given. Day 63 following the first vaccine or placebo injection was when the samples were taken. The clonotype was recovered from a person between 18 and 60 years old who received the Ad26.COV2.S COVID-19 vaccine or a placebo. Sequencing used peripheral blood, obtained in a trial of Ad26.COV2.S vaccine versus placebo.

This CDR3 reads CASSLGAREAFF. CDR3 nucleotides: TGCGCCAGCAGTTTGGGGGCTCGGGAAGCTTTCTTT. This chain joins TRBV10-2 and TRBJ1-1; D is perhaps TRBD1 (6 bases). The germline V gene encodes CDR1 WSHSY and CDR2 SAAADI. Trimming shortened V by 5 bases and J by 8 bases, and 12 bases separated the two germline ends. The CDR3 extends over 12 amino acids.